This T cell receptor beta chain derives from a study of regulatory T cells in long-lasting Graves disease. Study-level results: Among persistent patients, a larger number of public clonotypes were shared (about 2,700) than among newly diagnosed patients (about 950).

This clonotype has ten or more counts. The target antigen is unknown. The time point: newly diagnosed GD, antithyroid drugs for less than 3 months. The TCR library was prepared using RNA isolated from PBMCs. iRepertoire HTBI primers and Arm-PCR of CDR3 regions built TCR beta libraries. One entry per CDR3 protein, called by TCRdb with MiXCR from the multiplex PCR reads. The table has 350,000 to 550,000 distinct CDR3 sequences, over 15% seen once. This CDR3 region has 15 residues. CDR1 is MGHRA and CDR2 is YSYEKL in the germline V gene. Trimming removed 1 base from V and 5 bases from J, with 14 bases in between. These records were also assigned to another study, of T cells in Graves' hyperthyroidism and ophthalmopathy. That report notes: During a first-round RT-PCR of the TCR CDR3, the HTBI primer set was used. In the blood, most expanded thyroid clonotypes above 0.001 appeared as well.

This sequence originates from a woman between 18 and 29 years old with Graves disease. The J gene is TRBJ2-5, the V gene TRBV4-1; possible D gene TRBD1, 5 bases. The sequencing here drew on peripheral blood mononuclear cells (PBMCs), taken at new diagnosis, from a patient treated with antithyroid drugs. Written as DNA, the CDR3 is TGCGCCAGCAGCCAAGCTAGGGGCGTTTGGGAGACCCAGTACTTC. This gives the protein CASSQARGVWETQYF.